The 17 T cell receptor beta chains below come from one sample, sequenced in a study of blood T cell repertoires in COVID-19. Libraries were prepared by immunoSEQ multiplex PCR; TCRdb keeps only in-frame clonotypes and omits some of them. Of just under 20,000 clones in the sample, approximately 85% were seen once. The source material was peripheral blood. These receptors came from a human donor with active COVID-19. The donor label of this sample is uncertain.

This clone turned up a few times. V and J are TRBV2 and TRBJ2-1; TRBD2 matches 12 bases. Germline CDR1 is SNHLY and CDR2 is FYNNEI. Trimming cost V 6 bases and J 4 bases; bases outside gene matches: 1. The CDR3 sequence is 14 residues long. CDR3 sequence: CASSTSGGYNEQFF. The DNA for the CDR3 is TGTGCCAGCAGCACTAGCGGGGGGTACAATGAGCAGTTCTTC. The full variable domain, its missing parts supplied by reference TRBV2 and TRBJ2-1, is EPEVTQTPSHQVTQMGQEVILRCVPISNHLYFYWYRQILGQKVEFLVSFYNNEISEKSEIFDDQFSVERPDGSNFTLKIRSTKLEDSAMYFCASSTSGGYNEQFFGPGTRLTVL.

The chain carries TRBV2 and TRBJ2-7, with 7 positions matching TRBD2. Germline CDR1 and CDR2: SNHLY and FYNNEI. CDR3 length equals 13 residues. V gave up 8 bases and J gave up 1 base; unmatched junction bases: 5. DNA of the CDR3: TGTGCCAGCCTGCCGGGACTATCCTACGAGCAGTACTTC. Its translation is CASLPGLSYEQYF.

The chain employs TRBV6-4 and TRBJ2-1, with TRBD2 as a possible D gene (5 bases). The germline V gene encodes CDR1 MRHNA and CDR2 SNTAGT. V was clipped by 5 bases and J by 7 bases, with 18 bases between them. The CDR3 loop spans 15 amino acids. As DNA, the CDR3 is TGTGCCAGCAGTCCCGAGGACTTCGGCAAGAATGAGCAGTTCTTC. Translation gives CASSPEDFGKNEQFF.

The chain couples TRBV6-5 to TRBJ1-2, with D unresolved. Germline CDR1 MNHEY, CDR2 SVGAGI. The germline V and J ends were trimmed by 0 bases and 7 bases, with 9 bases remaining between them. The CDR3 loop spans 13 amino acids. The DNA for the CDR3 is TGTGCCAGCAGTTACTCATCCGCGGGTGGCTACACCTTC. Protein product: CASSYSSAGGYTF.

The rearrangement uses TRBV25-1 and TRBJ2-7, with D possibly TRBD2 on 6 matching bases. V shed 4 bases and J shed 3 bases, with 19 bases lying between them. The CDR3 totals 16 residues. Germline-derived CDR1 and CDR2 are MGHDK and SYGVNS. Here the CDR3 reads CASSAFGAGSGYEQYF. The DNA of the CDR3 is TGTGCCAGCAGTGCCTTTGGGGCGGGATCAGGCTACGAGCAGTACTTC.

The V call is TRBV28, the J call TRBJ2-7; D might be TRBD2 (6 bases). Deletions cut 6 bases from V and 2 bases from J, with 35 bases between. The CDR3 sequence is 21 residues long. Germline CDR1 is MDHEN and CDR2 is SYDVKM. CDR3 in DNA: TGTGCCAGCAGCCTTTGGGGGTTATCGCGGGGCCGGCGGAGTGTTACCTACGAGCAGTACTTC. Protein sequence: CASSLWGLSRGRRSVTYEQYF.

The V and J genes are TRBV18 and TRBJ2-7; TRBD1 agrees at 9 bases. The CDR3 has 14 amino acids. The germline CDR1 and CDR2 sequences are KGHSH and LQKENI. The V gene end was trimmed by 3 bases and the J gene end by 4 bases; junction bases not matched to a gene: 4. In nucleotides, the CDR3 is TGTGCCAGCTCACCGGGACAGGGTCATTACGAGCAGTACTTC. This codes for CASSPGQGHYEQYF.

In this sample, this clone turned up a few times. The rearrangement uses TRBV12-5 and TRBJ2-4; 13 nucleotides line up with TRBD2. The CDR3 has 17 residues. Trimming removed 1 base from V and 7 bases from J; junction bases left unmatched: 7. Germline-derived CDR1 and CDR2 are LGHNT and FRNRAP. CDR3 nucleotide sequence: TGTGCTAGTGGTTTGGGGGGACTAGCGGGAAAGGGGAACATTCAGTACTTC. It yields the protein CASGLGGLAGKGNIQYF.

The V call is TRBV11-3, the J call TRBJ2-5, with 9 positions matching TRBD2. The CDR3 runs to 15 residues. Germline assignment: CDR1 SGHNT and CDR2 YENEEA. V lost 1 base to trimming and J lost 5 bases; unmatched junction nucleotides: 5. The CDR3 DNA follows: TGTGCCAGCAGCTTAGGCGGCGGGAGGGCCGAGACCCAGTACTTC. Encoded protein: CASSLGGGRAETQYF.

The chain carries TRBV7-9 and TRBJ1-1, with D maybe TRBD1 (5 bases). CDR1 SEHNR and CDR2 FQNEAQ come from the germline V gene (reference sequence). The CDR3 loop spans 14 amino acids. With 5 bases removed from V and 4 bases from J, the gap between germline ends came to 14 bases. CDR3 in amino acids: CASSPGRVGTEAFF. The DNA of the CDR3 is TGTGCCAGCAGCCCAGGGAGGGTGGGCACTGAAGCTTTCTTT.

The V and J genes are TRBV3-1 (or the pseudogene TRBV3-2) and TRBJ2-7; TRBD2 aligns across 12 bases. The CDR3 contains 16 residues. V trimming: 3 bases; J trimming: 3 bases; junction bases outside the gene matches: 6. Germline V gene data show CDR1 as LGHDT and CDR2 as YNNKEL (reference sequence). The CDR3 coding sequence is TGTGCCAGCAGCCAGCGACTAGCGGGAGCCTACTACGAGCAGTACTTC. Protein: CASSQRLAGAYYEQYF.

The V gene is TRBV28, the J gene TRBJ1-3; 7 nucleotides align to TRBD1. The CDR3 is 13 amino acids. Unmatched junction bases numbered 0, after V lost 3 bases and J lost 4 bases. Germline-derived CDR1 and CDR2 are MDHEN and SYDVKM. The CDR3: CASSLDRGNTIYF. In nucleotides, the CDR3 is TGTGCCAGCAGTTTGGACAGGGGAAACACCATATATTTT.

The chain joins TRBV29-1 to TRBJ2-7; TRBD2 agrees at 7 bases. J lost 4 bases, V lost 4 bases, and 1 base had no gene match. Germline values: CDR1 SQVTM, CDR2 ANQGSEA. This CDR3 spans 11 amino acids. CDR3 nucleotide sequence: TGCAGCGTTGGGGAGGGGTACGAGCAGTACTTC. Amino acids: CSVGEGYEQYF.

This chain uses TRBV7-2 with TRBJ2-4; tentatively, D is TRBD2 (6 bases). Germline V gene lookup returns CDR1 SGHTA and CDR2 FQGNSA. This CDR3 is 14 amino acids long. With 4 bases removed from V and 7 bases from J, the gap between germline ends came to 14 bases. The CDR3 region has the DNA TGTGCCAGCAGCTCGAATCCTAGCGTCAACATTCAGTACTTC. Residues: CASSSNPSVNIQYF.

The genes are TRBV11-3 and TRBJ2-3; D might be TRBD2 (5 bases). The CDR3 spans 13 residues. Deletions cut 5 bases from V and 5 bases from J, with 11 bases between. Germline V gene sequence: CDR1 SGHNT, CDR2 YENEEA. Here the CDR3 DNA reads TGTGCCAGCAGCCAGCAAGGGAGAGATACGCAGTATTTT. The encoded protein is CASSQQGRDTQYF.

This rearrangement joins TRBV28 to TRBJ2-6; D call uncertain. The CDR3 extends over 15 amino acids. Between the trimmed V and J ends, which lost 6 bases and 2 bases, there was a span of 11 bases. Germline lookup yields CDR1 MDHEN and CDR2 SYDVKM. CDR3 DNA: TGTGCCAGCAGGCCTCGGGTGGCTGGGGCCAACGTCCTGACTTTC. Protein product: CASRPRVAGANVLTF.

This chain uses TRBV2 with TRBJ2-3; D possibly corresponds to TRBD1 (6 bases). This CDR3 is built from 13 residues. Trimming took off 5 bases at V and 6 bases at J, with 12 bases between the two ends. Germline assignment: CDR1 SNHLY and CDR2 FYNNEI. In DNA, the CDR3 is TGTGCCAGCAGTATTATGAGGGGGGATACGCAGTATTTT. Protein: CASSIMRGDTQYF.